These 7 T cell receptor beta chains were sequenced from one sample in a study of blood T cell repertoires in COVID-19. Assay used: immunoSEQ multiplex PCR; TCRdb lists only in-frame clones, some missing. The top ten clones hold 5.4% of a sample with 110,000 to 150,000 clones, around 86% of them seen once. Sequencing used peripheral blood. These receptors originate from a human donor in a cohort sampled during active COVID-19.

V gene TRBV3-1 (or the pseudogene TRBV3-2) combines with J gene TRBJ2-5, with 8 bases aligning to TRBD2. Germline V lookup: CDR1 LGHDT, CDR2 YNNKEL (reference sequence). The CDR3 loop spans 14 amino acids. The V gene end was trimmed by 1 base and the J gene end by 3 bases; junction bases not matched to a gene: 1. CDR3 DNA: TGTGCCAGCAGCCAAGTTAGCGGGGAAGAGACCCAGTACTTC. Translation: CASSQVSGEETQYF.

J is TRBJ2-3 and V is TRBV7-9; no clear D. The CDR3 has 14 residues. Germline V gene lookup returns CDR1 SEHNR and CDR2 FQNEAQ (reference sequence). Trimming left V 3 bases short and J 0 bases short, with 7 bases between. The CDR3 sequence: CASSLTTSTDTQYF. DNA of the CDR3: TGTGCCAGCAGCTTGACAACTAGCACAGATACGCAGTATTTT.

This clone was detected only once. This chain joins TRBV6-5 and TRBJ2-7; no firm D call. Germline V gene sequence: CDR1 MNHEY, CDR2 SVGAGI. V was cut by 5 bases and J by 4 bases, with 12 bases left in between. The CDR3 sequence is 13 residues long. CDR3 nucleotides: TGTGCCAGCAGTCCCGGTAGCCGATACGAGCAGTACTTC. Residues: CASSPGSRYEQYF.

This clone was observed a few times. V usage is TRBV6-5 and J usage is TRBJ1-1; perhaps TRBD1 as D (5 bases). The germline V gene has CDR1 MNHEY and CDR2 SVGAGI. The V end was cut by 4 bases, the J end by 6 bases, with 15 bases between. The CDR3 loop spans 14 amino acids. DNA for the CDR3: TGTGCCAGCAGTTGGGGGGACGGAGGCCCTGAAGCTTTCTTT. Amino acid sequence: CASSWGDGGPEAFF.

V is TRBV13 and J is TRBJ1-1; D remains ambiguous. Trimming cost V 1 base and J 3 bases, with 9 bases left between them. The CDR3 length is 14 residues. From germline, CDR1 is PRHDT and CDR2 FYEKMQ (reference sequence). CDR3 DNA sequence: TGTGCCAGCAGCTTAGTCGGGATAGACACTGAAGCTTTCTTT. Amino acids: CASSLVGIDTEAFF.

The V and J genes are TRBV19 and TRBJ1-1, with a weak D call TRBD1 (5 bases). CDR1 and CDR2 from the germline V gene are LNHDA and SQIVND (reference sequence). Trimming cost V 4 bases and J 1 base, with 13 bases left between them. CDR3 length: 15 residues. CDR3 in amino acids: CASSTLTAQNTEAFF. The CDR3 DNA reads as TGTGCCAGTAGTACTCTGACAGCCCAGAACACTGAAGCTTTCTTT.

This sequence joins TRBV2 and TRBJ1-5, with D possibly TRBD1 on 6 matching bases. The CDR3 contains 16 residues. Trimming shortened V by 6 bases and J by 2 bases, and 17 bases separated the two germline ends. The V gene's germline CDR1 is SNHLY and CDR2 FYNNEI. This CDR3 is CASRFGQGIGNQPQHF. The CDR3 coding sequence is TGTGCCAGCAGGTTCGGGCAGGGGATTGGCAATCAGCCCCAGCATTTT.